A selection of T cell receptor beta chains follows, all from one sample in a study of blood T cell repertoires in COVID-19. Assay used: immunoSEQ multiplex PCR; TCRdb lists only in-frame clones, some missing. Found here are some 150,000 clones, roughly 90% of them singletons; the top ten hold under 12%. Sequencing input: peripheral blood. These receptors were collected from a man aged 50 or older with active or convalescent COVID-19. CDR3s include the opening cysteine and the closing phenylalanine or tryptophan. The order of the fields is CDR3 DNA, CDR3 protein, clone size, V gene, D gene, J gene. A D gene is named only where the DNA matches it firmly. For some rows the clone size is stated as once, few or many, or as a class when expanded; others skip it.

TGTGCCAGCAGTTCCCGTTGGGGAGGGCAGTTCTTC | CASSSRWGGQFF | . | TRBV28 | . | TRBJ2-1
TGTGCCAGCAGTTTCCCCGGGACAGGGTGGGGCTCACCCCTCCACTTT | CASSFPGTGWGSPLHF | . | TRBV28 | TRBD1 | TRBJ1-6
TGTGCCAGCAAGCGGGGGGCGAGGAACACTGAAGCTTTCTTT | CASKRGARNTEAFF | . | TRBV27 | . | TRBJ1-1
TGTGCCACCAGTGGAAATCGGGATCAGCCCCAGCATTTT | CATSGNRDQPQHF | once | TRBV24-1 | . | TRBJ1-5
TGTGCCAGCAGCTTGGCGGGGGGCTTGAGCTATGGCTACACCTTC | CASSLAGGLSYGYTF | few | TRBV5-4 | . | TRBJ1-2
TGTGCCAGCGGGTACGAGCGGAAATACTACAATGAGCAGTTCTTC | CASGYERKYYNEQFF | . | TRBV27 | . | TRBJ2-1
TGTGCCAGCAGCGTAGAAGCGGGAAAGTGGCGTAATTCACCCCTCCACTTT | CASSVEAGKWRNSPLHF | few | TRBV9 | . | TRBJ1-6
TGTGCCAGCAGTGAAGGGCACCAGAACACTGAAGCTTTCTTT | CASSEGHQNTEAFF | . | TRBV25-1 | . | TRBJ1-1
TGTGCTAGCAGCCCCGGGACTAGCGCGTACAATGAGCAGTTCTTC | CASSPGTSAYNEQFF | . | TRBV7-7 | TRBD2 | TRBJ2-1
TGTGCCAGTAGTACTCTGAGCTCCTACAATGAGCAGTTCTTC | CASSTLSSYNEQFF | . | TRBV19 | . | TRBJ2-1
TGTGCCAGCAGTTTAGTGAGACTAAACAATGAGCAGTTCTTC | CASSLVRLNNEQFF | . | TRBV27 | . | TRBJ2-1
TGTGCCAGCAGTACCGACAGGGGTGTCGGTTCACCCCTCCACTTT | CASSTDRGVGSPLHF | . | TRBV6-5 | TRBD1 | TRBJ1-6
TGTGCCAGCAGCTTGAGTAGAATCGCTATAAGGAGCCACAATGAGCAGTTCTTC | CASSLSRIAIRSHNEQFF | once | TRBV5-5 | . | TRBJ2-1
TGTGCCAGCAGCGGCGGGGGTAGCTCCTACAATGAGCAGTTCTTC | CASSGGGSSYNEQFF | . | TRBV9 | TRBD2 | TRBJ2-1
TGTGCCAGCAGCCCCCGACTAGTTGGCTACGAGCAGTACTTC | CASSPRLVGYEQYF | . | TRBV9 | . | TRBJ2-7
TGTGCCACCAGTGATTTTCGGACAGGGGGCAGCACAGATACGCAGTATTTT | CATSDFRTGGSTDTQYF | . | TRBV24-1 | TRBD1 | TRBJ2-3
TGTGCCAGCAGTGCCACGCGACAGCTTTCACCCCTCCACTTT | CASSATRQLSPLHF | . | TRBV27 | . | TRBJ1-6
TGTGCCAGCAGTTTTATGCGGGACTGGGGGCTTGGGGGGGATCAACCCCAGCATTTT | CASSFMRDWGLGGDQPQHF | . | TRBV28 | . | TRBJ1-5
TGTGCCAGCAGCTTAGACGCTAGCGGGAGCAATGAGCAGTTCTTC | CASSLDASGSNEQFF | . | TRBV7-2 | TRBD2 | TRBJ2-1
TGTGCCAGCAGTGAGATACTAGCGGGATCCTACGAGCAGTACTTC | CASSEILAGSYEQYF | . | TRBV6-1 | TRBD2 | TRBJ2-7
TGTGCCAGCAGCTTAGTTTGGGGGACAGGGGTGACCGGGGAGCTGTTTTTT | CASSLVWGTGVTGELFF | . | TRBV11-2 | TRBD1 | TRBJ2-2
TGTGCCAGCAGCGTAGGTGGCAGGAGCAATCAGCCCCAGCATTTT | CASSVGGRSNQPQHF | . | TRBV9 | . | TRBJ1-5
TGTGCCAGCTCACCAGTAGAACAGGGTATTTACGAGCAGTACTTC | CASSPVEQGIYEQYF | once | TRBV18 | . | TRBJ2-7
TGTGCCAGCAGCTCCGGGGGTCGGGGGAACACTGAAGCTTTCTTT | CASSSGGRGNTEAFF | . | TRBV7-9 | . | TRBJ1-1
TGTGCCAGCAGCCCCCAAGTTGGACAGTCGGCTAAACTGTTTTTT | CASSPQVGQSAKLFF | few | TRBV9 | . | TRBJ1-4
TGTGCCAGCAGACGTCAAGGGGCATCCTACGAGCAGTACTTC | CASRRQGASYEQYF | . | TRBV7-8 | . | TRBJ2-7